A few counts support the clone carrying this T cell receptor (beta chain). Its cognate antigen is unknown. TCRdb's copy holds only in-frame clones and misses some; the assay was immunoSEQ multiplex PCR. The table lists 150,000 to 200,000 clones, around 88% of them singletons. This sample is drawn from a study of Ad26.COV2.S vaccination and SARS-CoV-2 variants. Study results and caveats: Participants given vaccine showed non-spike TCR breadth similar to that of placebo recipients. Total T cell responses, in the TCR breadth and depth analyses, may have been underestimated. Reported findings describe substantial breadth in spike-specific CD8+ and CD4+ T cell responses following vaccination.

The input for sequencing was peripheral blood, taken after recovery from COVID-19. The receptor comes from a human donor who had recovered from COVID-19.

Here the CDR3 DNA reads TGTGCCAGCAGCCTTTCCCAGCGCAGAGATACGCAGTATTTT. It is translated as CASSLSQRRDTQYF. The chain employs TRBV3-1 (or the pseudogene TRBV3-2) and TRBJ2-3; no clear D. V shed 4 bases and J shed 5 bases, with 13 bases lying between them. The germline V gene has CDR1 LGHDT and CDR2 YNNKEL (reference sequence). The CDR3 length is 14 residues.